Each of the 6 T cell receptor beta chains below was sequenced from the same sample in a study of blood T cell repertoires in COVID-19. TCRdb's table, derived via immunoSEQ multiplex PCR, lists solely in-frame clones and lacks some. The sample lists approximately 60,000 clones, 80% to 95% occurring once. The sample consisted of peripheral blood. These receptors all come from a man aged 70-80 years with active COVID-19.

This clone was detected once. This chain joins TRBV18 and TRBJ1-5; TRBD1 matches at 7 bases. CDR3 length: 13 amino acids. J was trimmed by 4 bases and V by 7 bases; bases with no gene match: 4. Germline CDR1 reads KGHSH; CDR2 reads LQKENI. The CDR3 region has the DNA TGTGCCAGCTTACAGGGGTTAAATCAGCCCCAGCATTTT. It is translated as CASLQGLNQPQHF.

As DNA, the CDR3 is TGTGCCAGCAGCCGAGGACAGGGGTGGTCCGGGGAGCTGTTTTTT. Protein: CASSRGQGWSGELFF. V is TRBV6-5 and J is TRBJ2-2, with TRBD1 matching over 9 bases. Germline assignment: CDR1 MNHEY and CDR2 SVGAGI. Trimming took 6 bases from V and 6 from J; bases not matched to a gene: 8. The length of the CDR3 is 15 residues.

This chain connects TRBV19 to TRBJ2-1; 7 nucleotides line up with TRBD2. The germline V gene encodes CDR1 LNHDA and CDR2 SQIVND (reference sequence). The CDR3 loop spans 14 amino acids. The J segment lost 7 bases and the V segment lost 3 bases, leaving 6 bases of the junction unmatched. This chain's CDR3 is CASSMGDYANEQFF. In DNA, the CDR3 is TGTGCCAGTAGTATGGGGGACTACGCAAATGAGCAGTTCTTC.

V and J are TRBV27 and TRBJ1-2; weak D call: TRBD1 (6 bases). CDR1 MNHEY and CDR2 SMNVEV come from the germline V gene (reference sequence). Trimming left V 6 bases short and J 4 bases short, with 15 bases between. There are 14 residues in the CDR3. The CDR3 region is CASRTTDSSYGYTF. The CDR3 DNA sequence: TGTGCCAGCAGGACTACGGACAGCAGCTATGGCTACACCTTC.

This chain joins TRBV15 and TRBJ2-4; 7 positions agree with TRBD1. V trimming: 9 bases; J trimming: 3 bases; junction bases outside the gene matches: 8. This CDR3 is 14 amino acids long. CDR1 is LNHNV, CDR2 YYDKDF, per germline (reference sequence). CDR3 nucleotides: TGTGCCACGAGAGCTGGGGACAGCAAAAACATTCAGTACTTC. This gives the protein CATRAGDSKNIQYF.

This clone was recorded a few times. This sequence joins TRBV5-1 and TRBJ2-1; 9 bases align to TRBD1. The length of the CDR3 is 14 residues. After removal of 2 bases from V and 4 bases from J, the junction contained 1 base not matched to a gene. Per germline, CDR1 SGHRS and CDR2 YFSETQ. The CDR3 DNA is TGCGCCAGCAGCTTTGACAGGGGGTACAATGAGCAGTTCTTC. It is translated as CASSFDRGYNEQFF. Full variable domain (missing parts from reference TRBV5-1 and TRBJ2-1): KAGVTQTPRYLIKTRGQQVTLSCSPISGHRSVSWYQQTPGQGLQFLFEYFSETQRNKGNFPGRFSGRQFSNSRSEMNVSTLELGDSALYLCASSFDRGYNEQFFGPGTRLTVL.